The 19 T cell receptor beta chains reported below all come from one sample, sequenced in a study of shared clonotypes between healthy human individuals. Here immunoSEQ multiplex PCR was the method, and the copy in TCRdb shows in-frame clones only, minus some. The sample carries about 1.4 million clones, roughly 96% recorded once. Sequenced material: naive CD4+ T cells sorted from blood. Subset denoted: CD45RA+ positively selected. The receptors were sampled from a man aged 25 to 45 in good health.

The chain links TRBV30 to TRBJ2-7, with TRBD1 matching over 12 bases. The germline V gene encodes CDR1 GTSNPN and CDR2 SVGIG (reference sequence). V was pared by 2 bases and J by 6 bases, with 23 bases of the junction left unmatched. CDR3 length: 20 amino acids. CDR3 DNA sequence: TGTGCCTGGAGTAACCTCATAACCGGGACAGGGGGCCCGGTTAGGATCGAGCAGTACTTC. This sequence encodes CAWSNLITGTGGPVRIEQYF.

Note on this clone: Within the sample, other DNA sequences also encode this same CDR3. The chain has TRBV18 and TRBJ2-5; D gene unclear. The germline V gene has CDR1 KGHSH and CDR2 LQKENI. The V gene lost 2 bases and the J gene lost 4 bases, with 5 bases spanning the gap. CDR3 size: 12 residues. CDR3 coding DNA: TGTGCCAGCTCACCAGGGCCAGAGACCCAGTACTTC. Translating gives CASSPGPETQYF.

The rearrangement uses TRBV7-8 and TRBJ1-1; tentative D call: TRBD1 (6 bases). The CDR3 length is 15 residues. Germline-derived CDR1 and CDR2 are SGHVS and FQNEAQ. V lost 4 bases and J 8 bases, leaving 20 bases between the germline ends. Here the CDR3 reads CASSSLRQGRGEAFF. The CDR3, as DNA: TGTGCCAGCAGCTCTCTACGGCAGGGGAGGGGGGAAGCTTTCTTT.

CDR3 coding DNA: TGTGCCAGCTCGGACACCCGGGAGGGGAAGTTCTTC. It yields the protein CASSDTREGKFF. V usage is TRBV18 and J usage is TRBJ2-1; 8 nucleotides agree with TRBD2. The CDR3 is 12 amino acids. Germline CDR1 reads KGHSH; CDR2 reads LQKENI. J gave up 14 bases and V 6 bases, and 9 bases lay outside the gene matches.

The chain carries TRBV7-8 and TRBJ2-7, with 9 bases that match TRBD1. This CDR3 is 17 amino acids long. Germline V gene sequence: CDR1 SGHVS, CDR2 FQNEAQ. V lost 3 bases to trimming and J lost 4 bases; unmatched junction nucleotides: 13. DNA of the CDR3: TGTGCCAGCAGCTTCCGAAGTCCGGGACAGGGAGTATACGAGCAGTACTTC. This gives the protein CASSFRSPGQGVYEQYF.

The CDR3 DNA reads TGTGCCAGCAGCTTCTGGATCAAGCAGGGAGGCTCCTACGAGCAGTACTTC. Its translation: CASSFWIKQGGSYEQYF. The rearrangement uses TRBV5-6 and TRBJ2-7; TRBD2 might be the D (6 bases). This CDR3 contains 17 residues. Germline V CDR1 and CDR2: SGHDT, YYEEEE. Trimming stripped 2 bases from V and 0 bases from J, with 18 bases between.

The J gene is TRBJ2-5, the V gene TRBV5-4; 16 positions agree with TRBD2. The germline V gene has CDR1 SGHNT and CDR2 YYREEE (reference sequence). V shed 4 bases, J shed 5 bases, and the junction held 5 bases outside the gene matches. The CDR3 consists of 16 residues. CDR3 nucleotides: TGTGCCAGCAGCCCCGGGACTAGCGGGAGGGTGGAGACCCAGTACTTC. Residues: CASSPGTSGRVETQYF.

The chain carries TRBV19 and TRBJ1-4; 9 positions match TRBD1. Trimming removed 6 bases from V and 0 bases from J; junction bases left unmatched: 11. Germline V gene data show CDR1 as LNHDA and CDR2 as SQIVND (reference sequence). This CDR3 region has 18 residues. The CDR3 DNA follows: TGTGCCAGTAGGCCCGGAAGGGACAGGGAGGCAACTAATGAAAAACTGTTTTTT. Amino acids: CASRPGRDREATNEKLFF.

This chain connects TRBV11-2 to TRBJ2-1, with D perhaps assigned TRBD1 or TRBD2 (5 bases each). Trimming removed 6 bases at V and 0 bases at J, with 12 bases between. CDR3 size: 15 residues. Germline V gene lookup returns CDR1 SGHAT and CDR2 FQNNGV. CDR3 DNA: TGTGCCAGCAGTGGGGGTCGCAGCTCCTACAATGAGCAGTTCTTC. Translating it yields CASSGGRSSYNEQFF.

This clone occurred once. V and J are TRBV29-1 and TRBJ1-5, with D possibly matching TRBD1 (5 bases). The CDR3 extends over 13 amino acids. Trimming pared 5 bases from V and 6 bases from J, leaving 14 bases between. Per germline, CDR1 SQVTM and CDR2 ANQGSEA. The CDR3 nucleotides are TGCAGCGTTTCCCAGGCTGGGGGTCAGCCCCAGCATTTT. Translated, it gives CSVSQAGGQPQHF. The whole variable domain, filled in from reference TRBV29-1 and TRBJ1-5, reads SAVISQKPSRDICQRGTSLTIQCQVDSQVTMMFWYRQQPGQSLTLIATANQGSEATYESGFVIDKFPISRPNLTFSTLTVSNMSPEDSSIYLCSVSQAGGQPQHFGDGTRLSIL.

The chain uses TRBV28 and TRBJ1-2, with D possibly TRBD1 on 5 matching bases. The CDR3 contains 13 residues. Germline V CDR1 and CDR2: MDHEN, SYDVKM. V shed 6 bases and J shed 0 bases, with 8 bases lying between them. Written as DNA, the CDR3 is TGTGCCAGCAGGGGGCAGTCTAACTATGGCTACACCTTC. Protein product: CASRGQSNYGYTF.

This clone is a singleton in its sample. This rearrangement joins TRBV6-5 to TRBJ1-2; D is ambiguous. The CDR3 runs to 15 residues. Trimming took 2 bases from V and 2 from J, leaving 12 bases between them. Germline lookup yields CDR1 MNHEY and CDR2 SVGAGI. The CDR3 nucleotides read TGTGCCAGCAGTTACGGGTTGGCGGCGAACTATGGCTACACCTTC. Protein: CASSYGLAANYGYTF.

The chain has TRBV18 and TRBJ2-3, with a weak D call TRBD1 (6 bases). This CDR3 has 13 residues. Trimming took 6 bases from V and 4 from J, leaving 11 bases between them. Germline V CDR1 and CDR2: KGHSH, LQKENI. CDR3 nucleotide sequence: TGTGCCAGCTCGGGGGCGAGTGCAGATACGCAGTATTTT. It translates to CASSGASADTQYF.

This sequence joins TRBV7-3 and TRBJ2-2, with 9 bases identical to TRBD1. The ends lost 10 bases at V and 7 bases at J; junction bases unmatched: 13. This CDR3 contains 15 residues. CDR1 is SGHTA, CDR2 FQGTGA, per germline. The CDR3 coding sequence is TGTGCCAATACAACCGGGACAGGGATCATCGGGGAGCTGTTTTTT. Its protein is CANTTGTGIIGELFF.

This chain links TRBV15 with TRBJ2-7; a weak D match, TRBD1 (5 bases). Germline values: CDR1 LNHNV, CDR2 YYDKDF (reference sequence). This CDR3 is 17 amino acids long. Trimming pared 3 bases from V and 4 bases from J, leaving 22 bases between. The CDR3 bases are TGTGCCACCAGCAGTGTTAAATGGGGCTCCCAAAATTACGAGCAGTACTTC. It yields the protein CATSSVKWGSQNYEQYF.

V and J are TRBV5-1 and TRBJ2-2; D not certain. The germline gives CDR1 SGHRS, CDR2 YFSETQ. Trimming left V 6 bases short and J 5 bases short, with 14 bases between. This CDR3 has 14 residues. The CDR3 loop reads CASIKEGGTGELFF. The CDR3 coding sequence is TGCGCCAGCATCAAAGAAGGCGGTACCGGGGAGCTGTTTTTT.

CDR3 sequence: CASSIAATQYF. The DNA of the CDR3 is TGTGCCAGTAGTATAGCAGCGACCCAGTACTTC. The gene calls are TRBV19 and TRBJ2-5; D is uncertain. CDR3 size: 11 residues. Germline CDR1 LNHDA, CDR2 SQIVND (reference sequence). V was clipped by 1 base and J by 7 bases, with 4 bases between them.

The gene calls are TRBV30 and TRBJ2-2; TRBD2 might be the D (6 bases). V lost 2 bases and J 6 bases, leaving 25 bases between the germline ends. Germline V lookup: CDR1 GTSNPN, CDR2 SVGIG (reference sequence). The CDR3 loop spans 18 amino acids. The DNA of the CDR3 is TGTGCCTGGAGTTCCCTGCTGTTGACTAGTTTCCTGCCCGGGGAGCTGTTTTTT. Protein product: CAWSSLLLTSFLPGELFF. Complete variable domain (other parts from reference TRBV30 and TRBJ2-2): SQTIHQWPATLVQPVGSPLSLECTVEGTSNPNLYWYRQAAGRGLQLLFYSVGIGQISSEVPQNLSASRPQDRQFILSSKKLLLSDSGFYLCAWSSLLLTSFLPGELFFGEGSRLTVL.

The rearrangement joins TRBV19 to TRBJ1-1; 8 nucleotides line up with TRBD1. In germline, CDR1 is LNHDA, CDR2 SQIVND (reference sequence). The CDR3 length is 12 residues. J was trimmed by 7 bases and V by 6 bases; bases with no gene match: 4. CDR3 sequence reads: CASSLGQGEAFF. CDR3 coding DNA: TGTGCCAGTAGCCTAGGACAGGGTGAAGCTTTCTTT.